This T cell receptor (beta chain) was identified during a study of cytomegalovirus exposure and HLA in healthy donors. Findings and limits, study-wide: Previous analysis showed most TCR beta V segments were productive about 87% or about 30% of the time.

This CDR3 contains 13 residues. The V and J ends lost 3 bases and 7 bases respectively, with 9 bases between them. Germline V gives CDR1 SGHVS, CDR2 FQNEAQ. 13 Jbeta primers and 60 Vbeta primers were used for the PCR. This table comes from immunoSEQ multiplex PCR, and its TCRdb copy is limited to in-frame clones, with some not included. The sample contains about 160,000 clones, roughly 85% of which appear only once. In regard to this clone: Its antigen is still unknown.

Sequenced: PBMCs. This clonotype was obtained from a man aged 18 to 30 in good health and CMV-seropositive. The V call is TRBV7-8, the J call TRBJ2-2; a weak D match, TRBD1 (5 bases). The CDR3 is CASSFTGSGELFF. The CDR3 region has the DNA TGTGCCAGCAGCTTCACAGGCAGCGGGGAGCTGTTTTTT.